This T cell receptor beta chain originates from a study of control samples from healthy donors and cancer patients. The repertoire was sequenced with immunoSEQ multiplex PCR; TCRdb's copy has only in-frame clones and lacks some. The sample carries 70,000 to 75,000 clones, 87% recorded once. Looked up from germline, CDR1 is MGHRA and CDR2 is YSYEKL. CDR3 size: 13 residues. Trimming stripped 1 base from V and 7 bases from J, with 9 bases between. This chain links TRBV4-1 with TRBJ2-3; D unclear. The TCR sequence derives from a woman aged 45-60 years in good health. The specimen sequenced was blood. The chain's CDR3 is CASSQVHPYTQYF. DNA for the CDR3: TGCGCCAGCAGCCAAGTTCACCCTTATACGCAGTATTTT.